This T cell receptor beta chain was identified during a study of early T cells in non-severe SARS-CoV-2 infection (dated by TCRdb to the early 2020s). Looking at the study overall: Because TCR sequencing relied on bulk RNA taken from unsorted whole blood, pairing of alpha and beta chains was not possible.

Set within a cohort of healthcare workers in London, UK, this nested case-control study involved weekly PCR testing of nasopharyngeal swabs along with blood sampling. Healthcare workers were recruited during the week of the UK lockdown, between 23 and 31 March 2020, and followed weekly for up to about 15 weeks. On the study overall, not on this receptor specifically: VDJdb matching was skewed toward anti-spike CD8 responses and likely underestimated virus-specific expansions by missing private and CD4 specificities.

A note on this clonotype: This clone's antigen is unknown. No quality values exist for individual bases; no much larger clone is one base distant.

Receptor libraries were prepared by 5' RACE. TCRdb lists the instrument as NextSeq 500. Unique molecular identifiers were attached to individual cDNA molecules in the TCR library protocol so that sequencing error and PCR bias could be corrected. Sequencing covered both TCR alpha and beta chains, and within each sample the abundances of alpha and beta sequences were tightly co-correlated. The study's processing was this. Decombinator V4 was used to perform V gene, J gene and CDR3 annotation of TCR sequences. Expanded TCRs were defined as changing significantly between any two time points under a Poisson model with p below 0.0001. TCR abundances were normalised to the total number of TCRs sequenced per sample and were expressed as counts per million. TRAV1-2 paired with TRAJ12, TRAJ20 or TRAJ33 defined MAIT TCRs, while TRAV10 paired with TRAJ18 defined iNKT TCRs. VDJdb, accessed on 1 November 2021, was searched for TCRs annotated for CMV, EBV and SARS-CoV-2, and TCRs annotated for more than one antigen were excluded. TCRdb trimmed public reads at Q25 via fastp, called clones via MiXCR and kept in-frame beta chains. Rows merge per CDR3 protein into single entries with the most common DNA and genes. What appears here as the V and J calls and clone size reflects TCRdb's work, not the paper's. A total of fewer than 85,000 distinct CDR3 sequences appear in this sample, about 14% of them only once. Around 3.7% of the sample comes from the top ten.

Taken from the germline V gene, the CDR1 and CDR2 loops are MNHEY and SVGEGT. V and J are truncated by 7 bases and 1 base respectively, leaving an intervening sequence of 11 bases. There are 14 amino acids in the CDR3, from cysteine to phenylalanine inclusive. Here the CDR3 DNA is all that survives: 42 bases in frame from base 1. Here the sequenced sample was whole blood, taken at baseline. The receptor comes from an adult who was a healthcare worker with PCR-confirmed SARS-CoV-2 infection or an uninfected control (not recorded which). The V gene is TRBV6-2 or TRBV6-3 and the J gene is TRBJ1-5; the D gene is not confidently resolved. The CDR3 region: CASIQERSNQPQHF. The DNA is as follows: TGTGCCAGCATCCAAGAGAGGAGCAATCAGCCCCAGCATTTT.